These T cell receptor beta chains were read from a single sample in a study of OX40 agonist ivuxolimab in advanced cancers. Sequencing used immunoSEQ multiplex PCR; TCRdb keeps in-frame clones, though not all of them. The sample includes 70,000 to 95,000 clones, 88% of them seen just once. The sample was CD4+ or CD8+ T cells sorted from blood, taken in a trial of the OX40 agonist ivuxolimab. Receptors were obtained from an adult with an advanced solid tumor such as melanoma, head and neck, liver or kidney cancer. Both conserved end residues are part of each CDR3. A D gene is named only where the DNA matches it firmly. Clone size is stated in some rows and not others, as once, few, many or a class when expanded.

clone size | CDR3 length | D gene | J gene | V gene | CDR3 DNA | CDR3 protein
. | 14 | TRBD1 | TRBJ1-4 | TRBV19 | TGTGCCAGTAGTCCAGGGGGAACTAATGAAAAACTGTTTTTT | CASSPGGTNEKLFF
. | 14 | . | TRBJ2-1 | TRBV2 | TGTGCCAGCAGTGCGGCTGTCTCCTACAATGAGCAGTTCTTC | CASSAAVSYNEQFF
. | 14 | . | TRBJ2-7 | TRBV7-6 | TGTGCCAGCAGCTTAGGGGGCCGCGGGTACGAGCAGTACTTC | CASSLGGRGYEQYF
. | 16 | TRBD2 | TRBJ2-1 | TRBV5-5 | TGTGCCAGCAGCTGGGGACTAGCGGGATCTTACAATGAGCAGTTCTTC | CASSWGLAGSYNEQFF
. | 13 | . | TRBJ1-6 | TRBV30 | TGTGCCTGCGGACAGACATATAATTCACCCCTCCACTTT | CACGQTYNSPLHF
. | 14 | . | TRBJ2-5 | TRBV29-1 | TGCAGCGTTGGCCCGAGTAGTGTCCCAGAGACCCAGTACTTC | CSVGPSSVPETQYF
. | 12 | . | TRBJ1-5 | TRBV2 | TGTGCCAGCAGTTTTAGCAATCAGCCCCAGCATTTT | CASSFSNQPQHF
few | 13 | . | TRBJ2-1 | TRBV6-6 | TGTGCCAGCAGTTCTAGCACCTACAATGAGCAGTTCTTC | CASSSSTYNEQFF
. | 17 | TRBD2 | TRBJ2-3 | TRBV10-3 | TGTGCCATCACCGGGACTAGCGGGACCGAAAGTACAGATACGCAGTATTTT | CAITGTSGTESTDTQYF
once | 16 | . | TRBJ2-2 | TRBV5-1 | TGCGCCAGCAGCTTGGACAGGGATTTTAACACCGGGGAGCTGTTTTTT | CASSLDRDFNTGELFF
. | 17 | TRBD2 | TRBJ2-3 | TRBV7-9 | TGTGCCAGCAGCCCTGGGGTAGCTAGCGGACCCACAGATACGCAGTATTTT | CASSPGVASGPTDTQYF
. | 15 | . | TRBJ1-1 | TRBV4-1 | TGCGCCAGCAGCCAATCCGGGACGTTGAACACTGAAGCTTTCTTT | CASSQSGTLNTEAFF
. | 13 | TRBD1 | TRBJ2-5 | TRBV5-4 | TGTGCCAGCAGCAGGGAAGGGGGCGGGACCCAGTACTTC | CASSREGGGTQYF
. | 17 | . | TRBJ1-4 | TRBV19 | TGTGCCAGTAGTCCTAGAGGGCCAGTCACAACTAATGAAAAACTGTTTTTT | CASSPRGPVTTNEKLFF
. | 16 | . | TRBJ2-5 | TRBV11-2 | TGTGCCAGCAGCTTAAGACAGGCCCTATCCGGGGAGACCCAGTACTTC | CASSLRQALSGETQYF
. | 14 | . | TRBJ2-3 | TRBV6-5 | TGTGCCAGCAGTTACGCCGGGCTGACAGATACGCAGTATTTT | CASSYAGLTDTQYF
. | 14 | . | TRBJ1-2 | TRBV11-2 | TGTGCCAGCAGCTTAGGCGGCAGTACCTATGGCTACACCTTC | CASSLGGSTYGYTF
. | 13 | . | TRBJ2-7 | TRBV5-1 | TGCGCCAGCAGCACTCAGGGGAACTACGAGCAGTACTTC | CASSTQGNYEQYF
. | 15 | TRBD2 | TRBJ2-1 | TRBV5-1 | TGCGCCAGCAGCTTGGAGCCAACGGGAGGCAATGAGCAGTTCTTC | CASSLEPTGGNEQFF
. | 15 | . | TRBJ2-7 | TRBV19 | TGTGCCAGTAGTATAAGGCGGTCGGTGGTAGACGAGCAGTACTTC | CASSIRRSVVDEQYF
. | 11 | . | TRBJ1-1 | TRBV2 | TGTGCCAGCGGGTACGGACCGAGAGCTTTCTTT | CASGYGPRAFF
. | 14 | TRBD1 | TRBJ2-5 | TRBV6-1 | TGTGCCAGCAGTAGGGACAGGGAACAAGAGACCCAGTACTTC | CASSRDREQETQYF
once | 16 | . | TRBJ1-2 | TRBV19 | TGTGCCAGCAGTACCCAGAAGGGACACCAACTCTATGGCTACACCTTC | CASSTQKGHQLYGYTF
few | 16 | TRBD2 | TRBJ2-3 | TRBV11-2 | TGTGCCAGCAGCTTGGGCAATAGCGGGATGACAGATACGCAGTATTTT | CASSLGNSGMTDTQYF
. | 11 | . | TRBJ2-4 | TRBV7-9 | TGTGCCAGCAGTGGTGGGGCGGGTCAGTACTTC | CASSGGAGQYF
. | 16 | . | TRBJ2-4 | TRBV5-6 | TGTGCCAGCAGCTTGGGGTCAGGGTTAACCAAAAACATTCAGTACTTC | CASSLGSGLTKNIQYF
. | 14 | TRBD2 | TRBJ2-5 | TRBV10-3 | TGTGCCATCAGTGCACTAGCGGGTCAGGAGACCCAGTACTTC | CAISALAGQETQYF
. | 12 | . | TRBJ2-5 | TRBV11-2 | TGTGCCAGCAGCTTAGCCCTCGGGACCCAGTACTTC | CASSLALGTQYF
. | 14 | TRBD2 | TRBJ2-7 | TRBV28 | TGTGCCAGCGCCCATGGGGGGGGCTCCTACGAGCAGTACTTC | CASAHGGGSYEQYF
. | 13 | . | TRBJ1-1 | TRBV6-5 | TGTGCCAGCAGTGGACAGCCGAACACTGAAGCTTTCTTT | CASSGQPNTEAFF
. | 13 | . | TRBJ1-1 | TRBV19 | TGTGCCAGTAGTCATCATTCCCTCCTTGAAGCTTTCTTT | CASSHHSLLEAFF